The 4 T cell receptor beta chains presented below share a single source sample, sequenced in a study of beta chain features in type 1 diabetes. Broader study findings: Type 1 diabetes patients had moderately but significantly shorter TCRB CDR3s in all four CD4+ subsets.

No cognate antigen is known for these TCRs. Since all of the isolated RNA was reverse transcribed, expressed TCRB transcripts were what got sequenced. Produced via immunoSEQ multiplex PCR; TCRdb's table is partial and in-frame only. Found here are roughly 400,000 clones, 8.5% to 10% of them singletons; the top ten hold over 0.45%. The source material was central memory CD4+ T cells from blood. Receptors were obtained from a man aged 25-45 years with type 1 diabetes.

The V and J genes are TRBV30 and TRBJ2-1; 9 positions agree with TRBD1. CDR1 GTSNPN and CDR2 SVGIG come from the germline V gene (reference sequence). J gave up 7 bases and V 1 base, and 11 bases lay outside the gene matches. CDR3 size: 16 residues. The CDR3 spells CAWSGSGTGSRNEQFF. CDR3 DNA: TGTGCCTGGAGTGGCTCCGGGACAGGGAGTAGGAATGAGCAGTTCTTC.

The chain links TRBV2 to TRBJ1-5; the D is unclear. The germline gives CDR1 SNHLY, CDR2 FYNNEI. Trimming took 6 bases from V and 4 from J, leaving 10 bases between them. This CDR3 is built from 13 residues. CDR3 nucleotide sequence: TGTGCCAGCAGGGCCCCGGTAAATCAGCCCCAGCATTTT. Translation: CASRAPVNQPQHF. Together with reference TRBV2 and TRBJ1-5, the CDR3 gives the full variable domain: EPEVTQTPSHQVTQMGQEVILRCVPISNHLYFYWYRQILGQKVEFLVSFYNNEISEKSEIFDDQFSVERPDGSNFTLKIRSTKLEDSAMYFCASRAPVNQPQHFGDGTRLSIL.

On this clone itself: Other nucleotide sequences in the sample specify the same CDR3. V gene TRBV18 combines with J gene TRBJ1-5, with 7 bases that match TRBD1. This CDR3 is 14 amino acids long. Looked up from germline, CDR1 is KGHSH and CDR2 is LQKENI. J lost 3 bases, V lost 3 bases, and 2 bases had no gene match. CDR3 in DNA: TGTGCCAGCTCACCCGGACAGGTCAATCAGCCCCAGCATTTT. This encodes CASSPGQVNQPQHF.

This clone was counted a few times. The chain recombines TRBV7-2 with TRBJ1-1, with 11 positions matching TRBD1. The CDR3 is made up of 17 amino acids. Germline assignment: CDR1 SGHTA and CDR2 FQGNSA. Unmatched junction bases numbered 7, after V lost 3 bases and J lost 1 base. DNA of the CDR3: TGTGCCAGCAGCTTTAGGACAGGGGGCAGTTCGAACACTGAAGCTTTCTTT. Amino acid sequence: CASSFRTGGSSNTEAFF. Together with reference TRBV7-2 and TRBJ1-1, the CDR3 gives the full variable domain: GAGVSQSPSNKVTEKGKDVELRCDPISGHTALYWYRQSLGQGLEFLIYFQGNSAPDKSGLPSDRFSAERTGGSVSTLTIQRTQQEDSAVYLCASSFRTGGSSNTEAFFGQGTRLTVV.